Shown below are 15 T cell receptor beta chains from a single sample sequenced in a study of blood T cell repertoires in COVID-19 (dated by TCRdb to 2018 to 2020). The library was produced with the immunoSEQ multiplex PCR assay. Imported from immuneACCESS, the table was reduced by TCRdb to in-frame sequences with V and J called. These copies leave out some clones; in studies compared against another copy, an unresolved V gene accounts for under half, and the cause of the remainder is not known. Across this sample there are approximately 290,000 clones, with 80% to 95% seen only once. The top ten hold 1.1% of the sample. The sample taken for sequencing was PBMCs or T cells enriched from blood (not recorded which). The receptors originated from a young woman who had recovered from COVID-19.

The chain employs TRBV6-6 and TRBJ1-1, with a tentative D call TRBD1 (6 bases). V shed 5 bases and J shed 5 bases, with 12 bases lying between them. CDR3 length: 13 amino acids. Germline-derived CDR1 and CDR2 are MNHNY and SVGAGI (reference sequence). The CDR3 coding sequence is TGTGCCAGCAGTCCTCACAGGGAGACTGAAGCTTTCTTT. Translating gives CASSPHRETEAFF.

The J gene is TRBJ2-1, the V gene TRBV27; D gene unclear. CDR1 and CDR2 from the germline V gene are MNHEY and SMNVEV (reference sequence). V was clipped by 0 bases and J by 9 bases, with 12 bases between them. The CDR3 consists of 14 residues. The DNA of the CDR3 is TGTGCCAGCAGTTTATCTAGACTGTACGGTGAGCAGTTCTTC. It encodes CASSLSRLYGEQFF.

This chain links TRBV7-6 with TRBJ2-1; 9 bases map to TRBD2. The CDR3 is 15 amino acids. Germline CDR1 is SGHVS and CDR2 is FNYEAQ. Germline trimming cut 3 bases from V and 5 bases from J; bases unmatched to any gene: 5. The CDR3 loop is CASSFSGSSNNEQFF. The CDR3 nucleotides are TGTGCCAGCAGCTTTAGCGGGAGTTCTAACAATGAGCAGTTCTTC.

The chain links TRBV7-3 to TRBJ2-7, with TRBD1 as a possible D gene (6 bases). CDR1 SGHTA and CDR2 FQGTGA come from the germline V gene. V shed 1 base and J shed 0 bases, with 10 bases lying between them. This CDR3 is 15 amino acids long. This CDR3 is CASSLIGTSSYEQYF. The CDR3 nucleotides are TGTGCCAGCAGCTTAATCGGGACAAGCTCCTACGAGCAGTACTTC. Full variable domain (rest looked up from reference TRBV7-3 and TRBJ2-7): GAGVSQTPSNKVTEKGKYVELRCDPISGHTALYWYRQSLGQGPEFLIYFQGTGAADDSGLPNDRFFAVRPEGSVSTLKIQRTERGDSAVYLCASSLIGTSSYEQYFGPGTRLTVT.

The J gene is TRBJ1-5, the V gene TRBV27, with D maybe TRBD1 (6 bases). In germline, CDR1 is MNHEY, CDR2 SMNVEV (reference sequence). This CDR3 spans 15 amino acids. Trimming removed 5 bases at V and 6 bases at J, with 17 bases between. Written as DNA, the CDR3 is TGTGCCAGCAGTCCCTGGGGGGGGGCTGGTCAGCCCCAGCATTTT. This gives the protein CASSPWGGAGQPQHF.

The chain combines TRBV27 with TRBJ1-5; 9 bases are a match to TRBD1. The CDR3 runs to 12 residues. CDR1 and CDR2 (germline): MNHEY, SMNVEV (reference sequence). The CDR3 nucleotides are TGTGTAACGGGACAGGGAGGTCAGCCCCAGCATTTT. This translates into CVTGQGGQPQHF.

This chain links TRBV15 with TRBJ2-7, with 8 bases that match TRBD1. Germline CDR1 is LNHNV and CDR2 is YYDKDF (reference sequence). This CDR3 spans 15 amino acids. The V segment lost 6 bases and the J segment 2 bases; nucleotides outside the gene matches: 9. The CDR3 coding sequence is TGTGCCACCAGGGAGACAGGGGAGGCCGCCTACGAGCAGTACTTC. Translation gives CATRETGEAAYEQYF.

J is TRBJ1-2 and V is TRBV6-5; D possibly corresponds to TRBD1 (5 bases). The CDR3 runs to 14 residues. CDR1 is MNHEY and CDR2 is SVGAGI in the germline V gene. V shed 6 bases and J shed 3 bases, with 14 bases lying between them. The CDR3 nucleotides read TGTGCCAGCAGCGACCCGGGCAGGGACTATGGCTACACCTTC. Amino acid sequence: CASSDPGRDYGYTF.

The chain employs TRBV9 and TRBJ2-7; possibly TRBD2 for D (5 bases). Trimming stripped 1 base from V and 6 bases from J, with 14 bases between. The CDR3 has 14 amino acids. In germline, CDR1 is SGDLS, CDR2 YYNGEE. The CDR3 spells CASSVKGSGGEQYF. The CDR3 DNA reads as TGTGCCAGCAGCGTAAAAGGTAGTGGAGGCGAGCAGTACTTC.

The V gene is TRBV2, the J gene TRBJ2-2; D might be TRBD2 (6 bases). CDR3 length: 13 residues. CDR1 SNHLY and CDR2 FYNNEI come from the germline V gene. Trimming stripped 4 bases from V and 6 bases from J, with 9 bases between. The CDR3 loop is CASSVGGAGELFF. Here the CDR3 DNA reads TGTGCCAGCAGTGTCGGGGGAGCCGGGGAGCTGTTTTTT.

The chain uses TRBV7-9 and TRBJ1-3, with D unclear. Looked up from germline, CDR1 is SEHNR and CDR2 is FQNEAQ (reference sequence). CDR3 size: 13 residues. V was pared by 1 base and J by 7 bases, with 8 bases between. The CDR3 region is CASSLDGMNTIYF. CDR3 nucleotide sequence: TGTGCCAGCAGCTTAGACGGGATGAACACCATATATTTT.

This chain joins TRBV6-5 and TRBJ2-5; TRBD1 is a possible D gene (5 bases). Trimming removed 0 bases from V and 6 bases from J, with 8 bases in between. The CDR3 runs to 13 residues. Germline CDR1 and CDR2: MNHEY and SVGAGI. The CDR3 loop is CASSYSRVQTQYF. As DNA, the CDR3 is TGTGCCAGCAGTTACTCCAGGGTGCAGACCCAGTACTTC.

This clone appeared once. V is TRBV7-2 and J is TRBJ2-1, with a weak D call TRBD1 (6 bases). The CDR3 runs 15 residues. Per the germline V gene, CDR1 is SGHTA and CDR2 is FQGNSA. The germline V and J ends were trimmed by 5 bases and 6 bases, with 17 bases remaining between them. The CDR3 region is CASSADSSLFNEQFF. CDR3 sequence (DNA): TGTGCCAGCAGCGCGGACAGTAGCCTGTTCAATGAGCAGTTCTTC.

This clone was picked up one time. The chain uses TRBV10-1 and TRBJ2-2; 8 nucleotides align to TRBD2. V was clipped by 3 bases and J by 5 bases; unmatched bases: 2. This CDR3 region has 14 residues. In germline, CDR1 is WNHNN, CDR2 SYGVQD (reference sequence). CDR3 in amino acids: CASSDAGGTGELFF. CDR3 DNA sequence: TGCGCCAGCAGTGATGCGGGAGGTACCGGGGAGCTGTTTTTT.

The chain is built from TRBV2 and TRBJ1-2; 7 bases align to TRBD1. V lost 6 bases, J lost 0 bases, and 4 bases stayed unmatched. Germline V gives CDR1 SNHLY, CDR2 FYNNEI. The CDR3 is made up of 14 amino acids. The CDR3 DNA is TGTGCCAGCAGGGGACAGTCCCCTAACTATGGCTACACCTTC. This translates into CASRGQSPNYGYTF.